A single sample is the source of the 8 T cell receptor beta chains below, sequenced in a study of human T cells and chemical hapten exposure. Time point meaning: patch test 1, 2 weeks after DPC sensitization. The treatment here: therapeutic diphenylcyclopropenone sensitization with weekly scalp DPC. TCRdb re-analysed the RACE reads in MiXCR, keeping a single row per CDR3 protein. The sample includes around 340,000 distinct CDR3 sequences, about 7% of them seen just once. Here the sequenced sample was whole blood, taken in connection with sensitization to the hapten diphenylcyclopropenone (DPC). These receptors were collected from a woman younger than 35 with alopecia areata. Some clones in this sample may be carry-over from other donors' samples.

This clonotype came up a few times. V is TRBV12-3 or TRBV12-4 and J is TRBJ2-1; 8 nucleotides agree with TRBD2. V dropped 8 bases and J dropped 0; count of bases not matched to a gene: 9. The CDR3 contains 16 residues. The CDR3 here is CASAPPGGSSYNEQFF. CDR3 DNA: TGTGCCAGCGCCCCTCCGGGGGGGAGCTCCTACAATGAGCAGTTCTTC.

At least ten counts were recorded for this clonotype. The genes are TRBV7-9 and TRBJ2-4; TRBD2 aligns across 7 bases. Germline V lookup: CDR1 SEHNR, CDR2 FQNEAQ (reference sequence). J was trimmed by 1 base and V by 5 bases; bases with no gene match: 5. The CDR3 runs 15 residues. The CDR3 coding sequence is TGTGCCAGCAGCCAGTCGGGGGGTGCCAAAAACATTCAGTACTTC. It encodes CASSQSGGAKNIQYF. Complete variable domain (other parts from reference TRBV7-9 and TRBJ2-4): DTGVSQNPRHKITKRGQNVTFRCDPISEHNRLYWYRQTLGQGPEFLTYFQNEAQLEKSRLLSDRFSAERPKGSFSTLEIQRTEQGDSAMYLCASSQSGGAKNIQYFGAGTRLSVL.

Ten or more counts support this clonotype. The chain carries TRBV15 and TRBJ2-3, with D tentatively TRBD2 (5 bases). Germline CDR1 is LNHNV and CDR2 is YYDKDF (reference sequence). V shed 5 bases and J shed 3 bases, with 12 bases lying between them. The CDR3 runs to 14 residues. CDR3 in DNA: TGTGCCACCAGCGCCCGGAGGACTACAGATACGCAGTATTTT. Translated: CATSARRTTDTQYF.

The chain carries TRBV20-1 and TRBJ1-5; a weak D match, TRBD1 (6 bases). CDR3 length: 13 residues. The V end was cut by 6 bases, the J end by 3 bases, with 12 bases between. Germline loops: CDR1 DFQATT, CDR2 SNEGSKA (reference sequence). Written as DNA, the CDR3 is TGCAGTGCGGGAGACAGGTACAATCAGCCCCAGCATTTT. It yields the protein CSAGDRYNQPQHF.

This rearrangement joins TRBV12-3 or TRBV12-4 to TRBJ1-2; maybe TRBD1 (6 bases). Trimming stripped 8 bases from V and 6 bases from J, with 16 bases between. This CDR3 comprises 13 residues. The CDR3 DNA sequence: TGTGCCAGCTGGATTCAGGGGTTCCATGGCTACACCTTC. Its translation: CASWIQGFHGYTF.

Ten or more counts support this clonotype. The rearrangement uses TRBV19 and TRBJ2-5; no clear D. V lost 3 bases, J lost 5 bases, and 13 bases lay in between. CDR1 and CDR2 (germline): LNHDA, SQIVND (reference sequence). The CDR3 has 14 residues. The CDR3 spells CASSIYGPGETQYF. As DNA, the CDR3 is TGTGCCAGTAGTATCTATGGACCCGGCGAGACCCAGTACTTC.

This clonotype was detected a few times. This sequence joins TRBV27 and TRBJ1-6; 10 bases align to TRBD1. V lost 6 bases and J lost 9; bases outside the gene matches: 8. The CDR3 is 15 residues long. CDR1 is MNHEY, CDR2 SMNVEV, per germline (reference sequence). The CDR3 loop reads CASRAGTGVVSPLHF. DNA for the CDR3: TGTGCCAGCAGGGCCGGGACAGGGGTAGTTTCACCCCTCCACTTT.

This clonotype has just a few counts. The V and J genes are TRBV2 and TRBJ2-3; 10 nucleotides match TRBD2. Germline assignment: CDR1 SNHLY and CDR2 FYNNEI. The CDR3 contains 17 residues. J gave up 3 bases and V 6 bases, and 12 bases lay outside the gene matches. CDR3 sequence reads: CASRARLAGDQTDTQYF. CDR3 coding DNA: TGTGCCAGCAGAGCGAGGCTAGCGGGAGATCAAACAGATACGCAGTATTTT.